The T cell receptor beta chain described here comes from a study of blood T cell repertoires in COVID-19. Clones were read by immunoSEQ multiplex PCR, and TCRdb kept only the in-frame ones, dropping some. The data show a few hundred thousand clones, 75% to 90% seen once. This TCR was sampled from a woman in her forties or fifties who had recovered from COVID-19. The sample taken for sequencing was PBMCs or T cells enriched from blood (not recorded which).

The DNA for the CDR3 is TGCAGTGCTAGTAGTTTCAGGGGGACTCGGGACTATGGCTACACCTTC. It specifies CSASSFRGTRDYGYTF. This rearrangement joins TRBV20-1 to TRBJ1-2, with 7 bases lining up with TRBD1. CDR1 and CDR2 (germline): DFQATT, SNEGSKA (reference sequence). The CDR3 covers 16 residues. The ends lost 3 bases at V and 3 bases at J; junction bases unmatched: 13.